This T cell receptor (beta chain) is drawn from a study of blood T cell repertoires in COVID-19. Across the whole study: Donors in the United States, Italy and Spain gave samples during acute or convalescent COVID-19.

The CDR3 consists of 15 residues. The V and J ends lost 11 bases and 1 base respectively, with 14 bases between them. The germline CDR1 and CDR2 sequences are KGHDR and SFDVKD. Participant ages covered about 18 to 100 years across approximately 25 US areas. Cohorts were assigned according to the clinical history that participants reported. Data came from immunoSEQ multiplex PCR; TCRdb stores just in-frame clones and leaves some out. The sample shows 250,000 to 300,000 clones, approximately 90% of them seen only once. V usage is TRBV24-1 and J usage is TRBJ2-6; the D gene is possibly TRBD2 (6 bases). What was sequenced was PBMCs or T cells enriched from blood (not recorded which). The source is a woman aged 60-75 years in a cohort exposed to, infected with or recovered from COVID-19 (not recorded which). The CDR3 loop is CAIGTVVSGANVLTF. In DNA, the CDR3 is TGTGCCATCGGGACTGTAGTATCTGGGGCCAACGTCCTGACTTTC.